The present entry profiles one T cell receptor beta chain with its context. Its matching antigen is unknown. These data originate in a study of shared clonotypes between healthy human individuals. Study results and limitations: It was expected that sequencing depth would affect clonotype sharing among donors.

Amplification in unsorted PBMC replicate PCRs started from about 280 ng DNA, which equals some 29,000 T cell genomes. TCRdb's table, derived via immunoSEQ multiplex PCR, lists solely in-frame clones and lacks some. The data show under 600,000 clones, almost 80% seen once. Genomic DNA, for the unsorted samples, came from about 90 million PBMCs. V shed 5 bases and J 5 bases; nucleotides not matched to a gene: 20. CDR1 is SGHAT, CDR2 FQNNGV, per germline. CDR3 length: 18 amino acids. This chain connects TRBV11-2 to TRBJ1-2, with TRBD1 identical over 7 bases. This TCR derives from a middle-aged woman in good health. Some clones in this sample may be carry-over from other donors' samples. The sample was PBMCs. The CDR3 loop reads CASSPGVRRTTGYYGYTF. The CDR3 DNA is TGTGCCAGCAGCCCAGGGGTTAGAAGGACGACAGGGTATTATGGCTACACCTTC.